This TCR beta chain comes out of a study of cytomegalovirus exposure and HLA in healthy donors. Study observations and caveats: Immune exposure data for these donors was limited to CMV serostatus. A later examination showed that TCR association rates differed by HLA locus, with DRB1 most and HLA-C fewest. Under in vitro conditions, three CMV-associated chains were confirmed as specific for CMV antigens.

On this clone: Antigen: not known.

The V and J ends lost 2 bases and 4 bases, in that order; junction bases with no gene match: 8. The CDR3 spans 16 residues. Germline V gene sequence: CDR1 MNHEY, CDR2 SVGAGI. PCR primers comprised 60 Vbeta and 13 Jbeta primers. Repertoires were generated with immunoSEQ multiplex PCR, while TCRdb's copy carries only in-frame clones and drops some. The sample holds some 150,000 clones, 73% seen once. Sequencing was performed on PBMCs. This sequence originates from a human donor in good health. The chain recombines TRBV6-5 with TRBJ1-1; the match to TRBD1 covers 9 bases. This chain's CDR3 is CASSYEQGARATEAFF. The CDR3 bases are TGTGCCAGCAGTTACGAACAGGGGGCGCGGGCCACTGAAGCTTTCTTT.